What follows are 25 T cell receptor beta chains derived from one specimen sequenced in a study of blood T cell repertoires in COVID-19. Sequencing used immunoSEQ multiplex PCR; TCRdb keeps in-frame clones, though not all of them. The sample has under 150,000 clones, 70% to 90% seen once; the top ten hold 1.5%. Sequencing was done on a sample of peripheral blood. These TCRs come from a human donor in a cohort sampled during active COVID-19.

This chain joins TRBV5-1 and TRBJ1-2, with D unresolved. This CDR3 has 16 amino acids. Trimming shortened V by 4 bases and J by 2 bases, and 18 bases separated the two germline ends. Germline loops: CDR1 SGHRS, CDR2 YFSETQ. CDR3 nucleotide sequence: TGCGCCAGCAGCGCCAACCCCGGGGTTCCCAACTATGGCTACACCTTC. Its protein is CASSANPGVPNYGYTF. Using reference TRBV5-1 and TRBJ1-2 for the parts outside the CDR3, the full variable domain is KAGVTQTPRYLIKTRGQQVTLSCSPISGHRSVSWYQQTPGQGLQFLFEYFSETQRNKGNFPGRFSGRQFSNSRSEMNVSTLELGDSALYLCASSANPGVPNYGYTFGSGTRLTVV.

The chain has TRBV7-2 and TRBJ2-2; 8 bases align to TRBD1. J gave up 6 bases and V 7 bases, and 4 bases lay outside the gene matches. Looked up from germline, CDR1 is SGHTA and CDR2 is FQGNSA. The length of the CDR3 is 13 residues. CDR3 amino acids: CASTVTGAGELFF. The CDR3 DNA is TGTGCCAGCACCGTGACAGGGGCCGGGGAGCTGTTTTTT.

The gene calls are TRBV20-1 and TRBJ2-7; D gene uncertain. The CDR3 length is 10 residues. From germline, CDR1 is DFQATT and CDR2 SNEGSKA (reference sequence). V shed 3 bases and J shed 7 bases, with 7 bases lying between them. Written as DNA, the CDR3 is TGCAGTGCTAGGTTCGGGGAGCAGTACTTC. This gives the protein CSARFGEQYF.

This clone was recorded once. This chain links TRBV5-1 with TRBJ1-1, with D possibly being TRBD1 (5 bases). The CDR3 loop spans 12 amino acids. Between the trimmed V and J ends, which lost 8 bases and 3 bases, there was a span of 11 bases. CDR1 and CDR2 (germline): SGHRS, YFSETQ. CDR3 residues: CASYDSYTEAFF. The DNA of the CDR3 is TGCGCCAGTTATGACAGCTACACTGAAGCTTTCTTT. Complete variable domain (other parts from reference TRBV5-1 and TRBJ1-1): KAGVTQTPRYLIKTRGQQVTLSCSPISGHRSVSWYQQTPGQGLQFLFEYFSETQRNKGNFPGRFSGRQFSNSRSEMNVSTLELGDSALYLCASYDSYTEAFFGQGTRLTVV.

This chain joins TRBV19 and TRBJ1-2, with TRBD1 matching 7 bases. Per the germline V gene, CDR1 is LNHDA and CDR2 is SQIVND (reference sequence). V shed 10 bases and J 6 bases; nucleotides not matched to a gene: 5. CDR3 length: 11 amino acids. In nucleotides, the CDR3 is TGTGCCATAAGTACAGGGGATGGCTACACCTTC. Residues: CAISTGDGYTF. The whole variable domain, remainder taken from reference TRBV19 and TRBJ1-2, is DGGITQSPKYLFRKEGQNVTLSCEQNLNHDAMYWYRQDPGQGLRLIYYSQIVNDFQKGDIAEGYSVSREKKESFPLTVTSAQKNPTAFYLCAISTGDGYTFGSGTRLTVV.

This clone was counted a few times. CDR3 region: CASRETETQETQYF. The CDR3 DNA sequence: TGTGCCAGCAGAGAGACAGAGACCCAAGAGACCCAGTACTTC. This rearrangement joins TRBV2 to TRBJ2-5, with a weak D call TRBD1 (5 bases). V lost 6 bases and J 1 base, leaving 12 bases between the germline ends. This CDR3 contains 14 residues. The germline gives CDR1 SNHLY, CDR2 FYNNEI.

The chain has TRBV10-3 and TRBJ2-7; 9 bases line up with TRBD2. Germline V gene lookup returns CDR1 ENHRY and CDR2 SYGVKD. The CDR3 loop spans 15 amino acids. V shed 2 bases and J 3 bases; nucleotides not matched to a gene: 5. CDR3 region: CAISEAGTSSYEQYF. The CDR3 coding sequence is TGTGCCATCAGTGAGGCCGGGACTAGCAGCTACGAGCAGTACTTC.

V gene TRBV5-4 combines with J gene TRBJ1-2; D gene unclear. Germline V gene sequence: CDR1 SGHNT, CDR2 YYREEE (reference sequence). Between the trimmed V and J ends, which lost 2 bases and 3 bases, there was a span of 11 bases. The CDR3 is 14 amino acids. The CDR3 loop reads CASSLPLQDYGYTF. For the CDR3, the DNA is TGTGCCAGCAGCTTACCCCTCCAGGACTATGGCTACACCTTC.

The chain links TRBV29-1 to TRBJ2-5; TRBD1 matches 9 bases. The ends lost 7 bases at V and 4 bases at J; junction bases unmatched: 4. CDR3 length equals 12 residues. CDR1 and CDR2 from the germline V gene are SQVTM and ANQGSEA. The CDR3 bases are TGCAGCGGAGACAGGGGGGCAGAGACCCAGTACTTC. Translation gives CSGDRGAETQYF.

This clone has only one observation. The rearrangement uses TRBV6-6 and TRBJ1-2; TRBD1 is a possible D gene (6 bases). Germline V gene lookup returns CDR1 MNHNY and CDR2 SVGAGI (reference sequence). This CDR3 contains 16 residues. Trimming removed 4 bases at V and 2 bases at J, with 17 bases between. This CDR3 is CASSSPSDRINYGYTF. CDR3 in DNA: TGTGCCAGCAGTTCCCCTTCCGACAGGATAAACTATGGCTACACCTTC.

The rearrangement uses TRBV2 and TRBJ1-4; 8 nucleotides align to TRBD1. Trimming removed 7 bases from V and 8 bases from J; junction bases left unmatched: 9. The germline gives CDR1 SNHLY, CDR2 FYNNEI. The CDR3 is 14 amino acids. The CDR3 DNA reads TGTGCCAGCAAACACCGGGACAGGCCGGAAAAACTGTTTTTT. It encodes CASKHRDRPEKLFF.

The chain links TRBV11-1 to TRBJ2-1; D is unclear. CDR3 length equals 15 residues. V shed 5 bases and J shed 1 base, with 12 bases lying between them. Germline assignment: CDR1 SGHAT and CDR2 FQDESV (reference sequence). The CDR3 sequence is CASSPRVGSYNEQFF. The CDR3 nucleotides read TGTGCCAGCAGCCCCCGTGTCGGGTCCTACAATGAGCAGTTCTTC.

This sequence joins TRBV5-1 and TRBJ2-2; D might be TRBD1 (5 bases). Germline loops: CDR1 SGHRS, CDR2 YFSETQ. This CDR3 comprises 16 residues. Trimming cost V 1 base and J 6 bases, with 16 bases left between them. Here the CDR3 reads CASSLTGRVEAGELFF. Here the CDR3 DNA reads TGCGCCAGCAGCTTGACGGGCAGGGTGGAAGCCGGGGAGCTGTTTTTT.

The V gene is TRBV7-9, the J gene TRBJ2-1; D perhaps matches TRBD2 (6 bases). This CDR3 has 14 residues. Germline-derived CDR1 and CDR2 are SEHNR and FQNEAQ (reference sequence). The ends were cut back, 6 bases at V and 9 bases at J, with 18 bases in the middle. The CDR3 loop reads CASSSSRGSGEQFF. The CDR3 DNA sequence: TGTGCCAGCAGTAGTTCCCGGGGGAGCGGTGAGCAGTTCTTC.

This chain connects TRBV20-1 to TRBJ2-7, with 7 bases aligning to TRBD2. J lost 3 bases, V lost 3 bases, and 5 bases had no gene match. The CDR3 loop spans 13 amino acids. Germline CDR1 is DFQATT and CDR2 is SNEGSKA (reference sequence). In DNA form, the CDR3 reads TGCAGTGCTAGTTCCCGGGACTACTACGAGCAGTACTTC. This encodes CSASSRDYYEQYF.

The chain recombines TRBV2 with TRBJ2-3; no definite D call. Germline CDR1 is SNHLY and CDR2 is FYNNEI. Between the trimmed V and J ends, which lost 7 bases and 2 bases, there was a span of 16 bases. The CDR3 spans 15 residues. Here the CDR3 reads CASTDTLELTDTQYF. CDR3 DNA: TGTGCCAGCACCGACACTTTAGAGCTCACAGATACGCAGTATTTT.

This chain connects TRBV9 to TRBJ1-1; D is unclear. The CDR3 covers 15 residues. Trimming shortened V by 2 bases and J by 1 base, and 12 bases separated the two germline ends. CDR1 and CDR2 (germline): SGDLS, YYNGEE. The CDR3 nucleotides are TGTGCCAGCAGCGTGGAGGGCAGGCAGAACACTGAAGCTTTCTTT. This codes for CASSVEGRQNTEAFF.

The chain couples TRBV12-3 or TRBV12-4 to TRBJ1-5; D possibly corresponds to TRBD1 (6 bases). The CDR3 is 13 residues long. With 5 bases removed from V and 6 bases from J, the gap between germline ends came to 11 bases. The CDR3 region is CASSRGRGQPQHF. Here the CDR3 DNA reads TGTGCCAGCAGTCGGGGCAGGGGTCAGCCCCAGCATTTT.

This chain connects TRBV2 to TRBJ2-7; 10 nucleotides agree with TRBD2. V lost 7 bases, J lost 3 bases, and 3 bases stayed unmatched. The germline V gene has CDR1 SNHLY and CDR2 FYNNEI. This CDR3 comprises 13 residues. The CDR3 DNA follows: TGTGCCAGCATGGTAGCGGGAGGCTACGAGCAGTACTTC. Amino acid sequence: CASMVAGGYEQYF.

The rearrangement links TRBV7-9 to TRBJ2-2, with 10 bases identical to TRBD1. Trimming took 5 bases from V and 8 from J; bases not matched to a gene: 8. This CDR3 is 15 amino acids long. CDR1 and CDR2 (germline): SEHNR, FQNEAQ (reference sequence). The DNA for the CDR3 is TGTGCCAGCAGCCCTGACAGGGGGCTAGGAGGGGAGCTGTTTTTT. It encodes CASSPDRGLGGELFF.

The chain combines TRBV7-9 with TRBJ2-7, with D hard to call. This CDR3 is 15 amino acids long. V lost 2 bases, J lost 2 bases, and 13 bases lay in between. Germline V gene lookup returns CDR1 SEHNR and CDR2 FQNEAQ (reference sequence). The DNA for the CDR3 is TGTGCCAGCAGCTTACGCGTGGCGCGGACCTACGAGCAGTACTTC. It is translated as CASSLRVARTYEQYF. The whole variable domain, filled in from reference TRBV7-9 and TRBJ2-7, reads DTGVSQNPRHKITKRGQNVTFRCDPISEHNRLYWYRQTLGQGPEFLTYFQNEAQLEKSRLLSDRFSAERPKGSFSTLEIQRTEQGDSAMYLCASSLRVARTYEQYFGPGTRLTVT.

This clone was counted once. The genes are TRBV18 and TRBJ2-3, with no clear D. Germline CDR1 reads KGHSH; CDR2 reads LQKENI. This CDR3 contains 14 residues. V lost 5 bases and J 0 bases, leaving 9 bases between the germline ends. This chain's CDR3 is CASSVLLSTDTQYF. CDR3 DNA: TGTGCCAGCTCAGTCCTTTTGAGCACAGATACGCAGTATTTT.

This chain uses TRBV6-6 with TRBJ2-3, with 7 bases that match TRBD1. With V trimmed by 4 bases and J by 3 bases, 10 bases remained unmatched. The CDR3 totals 16 residues. Looked up from germline, CDR1 is MNHNY and CDR2 is SVGAGI (reference sequence). The CDR3 DNA follows: TGTGCCAGCAGTTCCTTATCAAGGGGGCGGACAGATACGCAGTATTTT. Its protein is CASSSLSRGRTDTQYF.

The V and J genes are TRBV28 and TRBJ1-4, with D tentatively TRBD1 (6 bases). The CDR3 covers 15 residues. V lost 2 bases and J 8 bases, leaving 15 bases between the germline ends. Germline V gene sequence: CDR1 MDHEN, CDR2 SYDVKM. DNA of the CDR3: TGTGCCAGCAGTTTAGAACAGGGTGTAAGAGAAAAACTGTTTTTT. Its translation: CASSLEQGVREKLFF.

In DNA form, the CDR3 reads TGCGCCAGCAGCCATAGTCACCCGCCCTACAATGAGCAGTTCTTC. Its translation is CASSHSHPPYNEQFF. The J gene is TRBJ2-1, the V gene TRBV5-1; no clear D gene. CDR1 is SGHRS and CDR2 is YFSETQ in the germline V gene. The CDR3 spans 15 residues. V was cut by 4 bases and J by 2 bases, with 13 bases left in between.